This T cell receptor beta chain came from a study of PD-L1 blockade in urothelial cancer. Study-wide context: Patients initiated atezolizumab in about 2014 at 1,200 mg intravenously every 3 weeks.

Trimming took 2 bases from V and 3 from J; bases not matched to a gene: 6. CDR1 is SGHRS and CDR2 is YFSETQ in the germline V gene. This CDR3 comprises 16 residues. Pretreatment sampling and on-treatment sampling together yielded between 1 and 8 samples for each patient. Regarding this clone: The sample carries other DNA sequences with the same CDR3.

Profiling relied on immunoSEQ multiplex PCR, and the TCRdb table lists in-frame clones only, not all of them. The sample has about 83,000 clones, roughly 87% seen once. The sample consisted of PBMCs, taken around atezolizumab (anti-PD-L1) treatment. The gene calls are TRBV5-1 and TRBJ2-3, with 10 bases aligning to TRBD1. This clonotype was obtained from a woman between 65 and 79 years old with urothelial cancer. The CDR3 sequence: CASSLGTGVGTDTQYF. Written as DNA, the CDR3 is TGCGCCAGCAGCTTAGGGACAGGGGTAGGAACAGATACGCAGTATTTT.